These 32 T cell receptor beta chains originate from one sample sequenced in a study of radiotherapy plus CTLA-4 blockade in lung cancer. Sequenced by immunoSEQ multiplex PCR; TCRdb stores in-frame clones only, minus some. The data contain over 70,000 clones, 70% to 90% of them singletons. The specimen comprised peripheral blood, sampled from a patient treated with radiotherapy plus ipilimumab. Receptors originate from a human donor with non-small cell lung cancer who had a partial response to radiotherapy plus ipilimumab.

The gene calls are TRBV30 and TRBJ2-5; the match to TRBD1 covers 8 bases. The ends lost 2 bases at V and 3 bases at J; junction bases unmatched: 2. Per germline, CDR1 GTSNPN and CDR2 SVGIG (reference sequence). The CDR3 loop spans 13 amino acids. DNA of the CDR3: TGTGCCTGGAGTTCGACAGGGGAAGAGACCCAGTACTTC. It specifies CAWSSTGEETQYF.

The rearrangement uses TRBV28 and TRBJ2-7, with D possibly matching TRBD2 (6 bases). The V gene's germline CDR1 is MDHEN and CDR2 SYDVKM. V lost 5 bases and J lost 7, with 9 bases in between. This CDR3 spans 11 amino acids. CDR3 residues: CASSARGEQYF. In nucleotides, the CDR3 is TGTGCCAGCAGTGCCCGGGGGGAGCAGTACTTC.

V is TRBV5-1 and J is TRBJ2-7; D call uncertain. Germline CDR1 is SGHRS and CDR2 is YFSETQ. The CDR3 consists of 14 residues. The V gene lost 3 bases and the J gene lost 7 bases, with 17 bases spanning the gap. Here the CDR3 DNA reads TGCGCCAGCAGCTCCGGGTCCGGTAGGAGTGAGCAGTACTTC. Translation: CASSSGSGRSEQYF.

This clone showed up just once. The chain uses TRBV6-6 and TRBJ2-1, with 8 bases that match TRBD2. This CDR3 contains 11 residues. Losses at the gene ends were 8 bases for V and 9 bases for J; bases not matched to a gene: 3. Germline values: CDR1 MNHNY, CDR2 SVGAGI (reference sequence). The CDR3 region is CASGLATEQFF. CDR3 nucleotide sequence: TGTGCCAGCGGACTAGCTACTGAGCAGTTCTTC.

V usage is TRBV18 and J usage is TRBJ1-5; D gene ambiguous. V lost 3 bases and J 2 bases, leaving 11 bases between the germline ends. This CDR3 is 15 amino acids long. Germline V gene lookup returns CDR1 KGHSH and CDR2 LQKENI. The CDR3 reads CASSPEGLGNQPQHF. The CDR3 nucleotides are TGTGCCAGCTCACCCGAGGGATTGGGCAATCAGCCCCAGCATTTT.

The chain joins TRBV6-1 to TRBJ1-5; 8 nucleotides align to TRBD1. Germline V gene lookup returns CDR1 MNHNS and CDR2 SASEGT. V lost 6 bases and J lost 5; bases outside the gene matches: 6. The CDR3 runs to 14 residues. CDR3 sequence reads: CASSRDRTYQPQHF. The CDR3 DNA reads as TGTGCCAGCAGCCGGGACAGGACTTATCAGCCCCAGCATTTT.

The chain has TRBV5-1 and TRBJ1-2; maybe TRBD1 (5 bases). V lost 0 bases, J lost 6 bases, and 12 bases lay in between. Germline V gives CDR1 SGHRS, CDR2 YFSETQ. The CDR3 extends over 14 amino acids. The chain's CDR3 is CASSLGGAMNGYTF. The CDR3 bases are TGCGCCAGCAGCTTGGGTGGGGCGATGAATGGCTACACCTTC.

This chain uses TRBV29-1 with TRBJ2-1; 9 bases fit TRBD2. This CDR3 contains 13 residues. Trimming at V came to 5 bases and at J to 7 bases, leaving 6 bases not matched to a gene. Germline lookup yields CDR1 SQVTM and CDR2 ANQGSEA. CDR3 sequence: CSVRGRAVNEQFF. In DNA form, the CDR3 reads TGCAGCGTTCGCGGGAGGGCCGTAAATGAGCAGTTCTTC.

The chain recombines TRBV28 with TRBJ1-2; D is perhaps TRBD1 (6 bases). There are 12 residues in the CDR3. Germline CDR1 is MDHEN and CDR2 is SYDVKM. V lost 7 bases and J 4 bases, leaving 10 bases between the germline ends. The chain's CDR3 is CASNSDSYGYTF. The CDR3, as DNA: TGTGCCAGCAATTCGGACAGCTATGGCTACACCTTC.

This clone was observed a single time. The chain has TRBV9 and TRBJ2-1; the match to TRBD1 covers 10 bases. The CDR3 spans 15 residues. Germline V gene lookup returns CDR1 SGDLS and CDR2 YYNGEE. The junction had 12 bases not matched to a gene; V was cut back by 6 bases and J by 9 bases. The CDR3 nucleotides read TGTGCCAGCACCTCAGGGACAGGGGCCCCTTCTGAGCAGTTCTTC. Its translation is CASTSGTGAPSEQFF.

This clone appeared a single time. This sequence joins TRBV5-1 and TRBJ1-1; D may be TRBD1 (6 bases). The CDR3 is 14 amino acids. V lost 4 bases to trimming and J lost 1 base, with 11 bases between them. Germline V gene sequence: CDR1 SGHRS, CDR2 YFSETQ. CDR3 DNA sequence: TGCGCCAGCAGCAGGCAACAGGGGAACACTGAAGCTTTCTTT. Its protein is CASSRQQGNTEAFF.

The chain links TRBV10-1 to TRBJ2-1, with TRBD1 identical over 9 bases. CDR3 length equals 14 residues. The trim removed 6 bases at V and 7 bases at J, leaving 7 bases unmatched. Germline assignment: CDR1 WNHNN and CDR2 SYGVQD (reference sequence). CDR3 sequence reads: CASRGGTGSNEQFF. CDR3 coding DNA: TGCGCCAGCAGAGGGGGGACAGGGTCGAATGAGCAGTTCTTC.

As for this clone: The junction departs from the called germline gene at one end, perhaps through a read error. V and J are TRBV15 and TRBJ1-2; no clear D gene. CDR3 length: 17 residues. Germline values: CDR1 LNHNV, CDR2 YYDKDF (reference sequence). The CDR3 sequence is CTTSRRSTHSLNYGYTF. The CDR3 DNA reads TGTACCACCAGCAGGCGGTCCACCCATTCGCTAAACTATGGCTACACCTTC.

The chain combines TRBV18 with TRBJ1-2; a possible D gene is TRBD1 (6 bases). With 6 bases removed from V and 6 bases from J, the gap between germline ends came to 17 bases. Germline values: CDR1 KGHSH, CDR2 LQKENI. There are 14 residues in the CDR3. The CDR3 reads CASSEGPRGDGYTF. DNA for the CDR3: TGTGCCAGCTCCGAGGGACCCAGGGGTGATGGCTACACCTTC.

Notes on this clone: The same CDR3 can be traced to other DNA sequences in this sample. This chain joins TRBV28 and TRBJ1-2; 8 bases align to TRBD1. CDR3 length: 13 residues. The J segment lost 4 bases and the V segment lost 5 bases, leaving 3 bases of the junction unmatched. CDR1 MDHEN and CDR2 SYDVKM come from the germline V gene. CDR3 residues: CASSLGQGYGYTF. CDR3 nucleotide sequence: TGTGCCAGCAGTCTAGGACAGGGCTATGGCTACACCTTC.

CDR3 loop: CASKSDRGYSNQPQHF. The CDR3 DNA follows: TGTGCCAGTAAATCCGACAGGGGGTATAGCAATCAGCCCCAGCATTTT. This chain joins TRBV19 and TRBJ1-5, with 9 bases that match TRBD1. Germline V gene lookup returns CDR1 LNHDA and CDR2 SQIVND (reference sequence). The CDR3 covers 16 residues. The junction had 7 bases not matched to a gene; V was cut back by 7 bases and J by 0 bases.

This clone was counted between two and nine times. The chain combines TRBV7-9 with TRBJ1-4; TRBD1 is a possible D gene (5 bases). CDR1 and CDR2 from the germline V gene are SEHNR and FQNEAQ (reference sequence). CDR3 length: 14 residues. V lost 5 bases and J lost 8, with 15 bases in between. The CDR3 DNA reads as TGTGCCAGCAGCCAAACAGGAGCTGGGGAAAAACTGTTTTTT. Translated, it gives CASSQTGAGEKLFF.

The chain recombines TRBV5-1 with TRBJ1-1; D gene ambiguous. V was shortened by 0 bases and J by 2 bases, with 8 bases between the two germline ends. This CDR3 has 14 residues. Germline V gene sequence: CDR1 SGHRS, CDR2 YFSETQ. The CDR3 reads CASSLGRSNTEAFF. CDR3 bases: TGCGCCAGCAGCTTGGGGCGGTCAAACACTGAAGCTTTCTTT.

This clone was observed once. This sequence joins TRBV5-1 and TRBJ1-5; 9 bases fit TRBD1. V lost 0 bases and J lost 3; bases outside the gene matches: 4. The length of the CDR3 is 16 residues. Germline V gene data show CDR1 as SGHRS and CDR2 as YFSETQ. CDR3 amino acids: CASSLAGTGNNQPQHF. CDR3 coding DNA: TGCGCCAGCAGCTTGGCCGGGACAGGGAACAATCAGCCCCAGCATTTT.

The V call is TRBV6-5, the J call TRBJ1-4; D unresolved. In germline, CDR1 is MNHEY, CDR2 SVGAGI. Deletions cut 8 bases from V and 0 bases from J, with 13 bases between. There are 15 residues in the CDR3. CDR3 residues: CASVLTGATNEKLFF. The CDR3, as DNA: TGTGCCAGCGTTTTAACGGGAGCAACTAATGAAAAACTGTTTTTT.

The chain joins TRBV7-8 to TRBJ1-2, with D tentatively TRBD1 (5 bases). There are 16 residues in the CDR3. Per germline, CDR1 SGHVS and CDR2 FQNEAQ. The V and J ends lost 0 bases and 4 bases respectively, with 15 bases between them. The CDR3 region is CASSLASAGMSYGYTF. In DNA, the CDR3 is TGTGCCAGCAGCTTAGCGTCGGCAGGGATGAGCTATGGCTACACCTTC. Variable domain in full (rest from reference TRBV7-8 and TRBJ1-2): GAGVSQSPRYKVAKRGQDVALRCDPISGHVSLFWYQQALGQGPEFLTYFQNEAQLDKSGLPSDRFFAERPEGSVSTLKIQRTQQEDSAVYLCASSLASAGMSYGYTFGSGTRLTVV.

The chain recombines TRBV11-2 with TRBJ2-5, with D tentatively TRBD1 (7 bases). CDR1 SGHAT and CDR2 FQNNGV come from the germline V gene. CDR3 length: 13 amino acids. Trimming stripped 4 bases from V and 5 bases from J, with 11 bases between. In DNA, the CDR3 is TGTGCCAGCAGCTCACAGGGGACTGAGACCCAGTACTTC. Protein sequence: CASSSQGTETQYF.

The chain joins TRBV27 to TRBJ1-4; 10 bases align to TRBD1. The V gene end was trimmed by 6 bases and the J gene end by 3 bases; junction bases not matched to a gene: 1. Germline V gene data show CDR1 as MNHEY and CDR2 as SMNVEV (reference sequence). The CDR3 runs to 14 residues. CDR3 residues: CASRGTGANEKLFF. In nucleotides, the CDR3 is TGTGCCAGCAGGGGGACAGGGGCTAATGAAAAACTGTTTTTT. The full variable domain, completed using reference TRBV27 and TRBJ1-4, is EAQVTQNPRYLITVTGKKLTVTCSQNMNHEYMSWYRQDPGLGLRQIYYSMNVEVTDKGDVPEGYKVSRKEKRNFPLILESPSPNQTSLYFCASRGTGANEKLFFGSGTQLSVL.

The V gene is TRBV11-2, the J gene TRBJ1-1, with D uncertain. Trimming pared 1 base from V and 4 bases from J, leaving 7 bases between. Per the germline V gene, CDR1 is SGHAT and CDR2 is FQNNGV. The CDR3 is made up of 13 amino acids. The CDR3, as DNA: TGTGCCAGCAGCTTAGGTCCCAGCACTGAAGCTTTCTTT. Encoded protein: CASSLGPSTEAFF.

Here the CDR3 reads CASSRTSGEQYV. CDR3 nucleotides: TGTGCCAGCAGTCGGACTAGCGGCGAGCAGTACGTC. The chain couples TRBV13 to TRBJ2-7, with TRBD2 matching 10 bases. V was pared by 6 bases and J by 6 bases, with 2 bases of the junction left unmatched. The CDR3 length is 12 residues. Germline CDR1 is PRHDT and CDR2 is FYEKMQ (reference sequence).

The chain links TRBV28 to TRBJ1-1; the match to TRBD1 covers 9 bases. Germline CDR1 and CDR2: MDHEN and SYDVKM. This CDR3 region has 12 residues. Trimming removed 8 bases from V and 3 bases from J; junction bases left unmatched: 1. The DNA for the CDR3 is TGTGCCAGCTGGGACAGGGACACTGAAGCTTTCTTT. It encodes CASWDRDTEAFF.

V and J are TRBV27 and TRBJ1-5, with TRBD1 matching 8 bases. This CDR3 is 15 amino acids long. V gave up 4 bases and J gave up 7 bases; unmatched junction bases: 9. CDR1 and CDR2 (germline): MNHEY, SMNVEV (reference sequence). CDR3 in amino acids: CASSWSQGAGQPQHF. In nucleotides, the CDR3 is TGTGCCAGCAGTTGGTCGCAGGGGGCAGGACAGCCCCAGCATTTT.

This chain uses TRBV2 with TRBJ2-2; 8 nucleotides agree with TRBD1. V was clipped by 8 bases and J by 3 bases; unmatched bases: 2. Per the germline V gene, CDR1 is SNHLY and CDR2 is FYNNEI. The CDR3 is made up of 13 amino acids. Here the CDR3 DNA reads TGTGCCAGCGGACAGGGTCACACCGGGGAGCTGTTTTTT. This codes for CASGQGHTGELFF.

The genes are TRBV5-4 and TRBJ2-5; 11 bases align to TRBD1. The CDR3 length is 14 residues. CDR1 and CDR2 from the germline V gene are SGHNT and YYREEE (reference sequence). V shed 4 bases and J 5 bases; nucleotides not matched to a gene: 4. The CDR3 DNA reads TGTGCCAGCAGCCGGGACAGGGGGTCCGAGACCCAGTACTTC. Its protein product is CASSRDRGSETQYF.

The rearrangement uses TRBV29-1 and TRBJ1-5; 7 nucleotides align to TRBD1. Trimming at V came to 6 bases and at J to 2 bases, leaving 4 bases not matched to a gene. The CDR3 totals 13 residues. Germline loops: CDR1 SQVTM, CDR2 ANQGSEA. CDR3 bases: TGCAGCGTGCAGGGGGAGGGCAATCAGCCCCAGCATTTT. It translates to CSVQGEGNQPQHF.

This chain connects TRBV5-6 to TRBJ1-1; 10 positions agree with TRBD1. With 3 bases clipped from V and 0 bases from J, the junction kept 2 bases outside the gene matches. Per the germline V gene, CDR1 is SGHDT and CDR2 is YYEEEE. The CDR3 covers 15 residues. CDR3 region: CASSSGQGLNTEAFF. The CDR3 DNA follows: TGTGCCAGCAGCTCGGGACAGGGGTTGAACACTGAAGCTTTCTTT. Full variable domain (missing parts from reference TRBV5-6 and TRBJ1-1): DAGVTQSPTHLIKTRGQQVTLRCSPKSGHDTVSWYQQALGQGPQFIFQYYEEEERQRGNFPDRFSGHQFPNYSSELNVNALLLGDSALYLCASSSGQGLNTEAFFGQGTRLTVV.

The count of this clone is one. The chain carries TRBV10-3 and TRBJ2-2; 8 nucleotides line up with TRBD1. CDR1 is ENHRY and CDR2 is SYGVKD in the germline V gene. The CDR3 runs 16 residues. V lost 6 bases, J lost 4 bases, and 10 bases stayed unmatched. The CDR3 sequence: CAIRLTGAYSTGELFF. CDR3 DNA: TGTGCCATCAGGCTGACAGGGGCTTATTCCACCGGGGAGCTGTTTTTT.